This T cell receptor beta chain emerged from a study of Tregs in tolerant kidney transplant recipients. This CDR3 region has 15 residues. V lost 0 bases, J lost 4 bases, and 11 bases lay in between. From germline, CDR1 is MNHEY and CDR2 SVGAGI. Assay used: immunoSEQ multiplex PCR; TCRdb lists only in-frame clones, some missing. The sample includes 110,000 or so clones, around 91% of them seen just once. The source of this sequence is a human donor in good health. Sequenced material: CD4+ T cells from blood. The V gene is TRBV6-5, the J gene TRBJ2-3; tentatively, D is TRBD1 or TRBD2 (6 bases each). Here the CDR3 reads CASSYSAEGADTQYF. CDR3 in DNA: TGTGCCAGCAGTTACTCAGCGGAGGGGGCAGATACGCAGTATTTT.